This TCR beta chain was retrieved from a study of T-cell reconstitution after alpha-beta-depleted transplantation in children. There are 15 residues in the CDR3. Germline CDR1 KGHSH, CDR2 LQKENI. Losses at the gene ends were 6 bases for V and 6 bases for J; bases not matched to a gene: 10. Preparation of the TCRbeta library involved a method that used unique molecular identifiers. A single record per CDR3 protein comes from TCRdb applying MiXCR to the PCR reads. Found here are over 400,000 distinct CDR3 sequences, around an eighth of them singletons; the top ten hold 5% to 6%. This sequence originates from a human donor who donated a stem cell graft to a child with combined immunodeficiency. This chain joins TRBV18 and TRBJ1-5; 8 bases align to TRBD1. The source was PBMCs from the stem cell graft donor, collected from the stem cell graft. The CDR3 bases are TGTGCCAGCTCCGATACACAGGGGGGTACTCAGCCCCAGCATTTT. Translated, it gives CASSDTQGGTQPQHF.